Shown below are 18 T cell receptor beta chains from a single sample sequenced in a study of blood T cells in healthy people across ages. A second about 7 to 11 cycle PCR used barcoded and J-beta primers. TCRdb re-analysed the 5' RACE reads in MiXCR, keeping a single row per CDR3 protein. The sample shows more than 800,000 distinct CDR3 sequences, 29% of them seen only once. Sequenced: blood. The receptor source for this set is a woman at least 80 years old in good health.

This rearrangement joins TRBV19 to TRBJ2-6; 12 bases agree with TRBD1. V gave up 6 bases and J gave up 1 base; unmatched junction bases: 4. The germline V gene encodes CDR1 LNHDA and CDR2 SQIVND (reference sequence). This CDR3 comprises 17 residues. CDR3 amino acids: CASRRDRGLSGANVLTF. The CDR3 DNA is TGTGCCAGTAGAAGGGACAGGGGGCTTTCTGGGGCCAACGTCCTGACTTTC.

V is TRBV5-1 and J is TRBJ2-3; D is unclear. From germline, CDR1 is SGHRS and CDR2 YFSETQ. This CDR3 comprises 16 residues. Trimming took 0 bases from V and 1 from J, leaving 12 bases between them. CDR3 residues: CASSLVSYPGTDTQYF. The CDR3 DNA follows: TGCGCCAGCAGCTTGGTATCCTATCCTGGCACAGATACGCAGTATTTT. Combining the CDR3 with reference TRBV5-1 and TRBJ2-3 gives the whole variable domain KAGVTQTPRYLIKTRGQQVTLSCSPISGHRSVSWYQQTPGQGLQFLFEYFSETQRNKGNFPGRFSGRQFSNSRSEMNVSTLELGDSALYLCASSLVSYPGTDTQYFGPGTRLTVL.

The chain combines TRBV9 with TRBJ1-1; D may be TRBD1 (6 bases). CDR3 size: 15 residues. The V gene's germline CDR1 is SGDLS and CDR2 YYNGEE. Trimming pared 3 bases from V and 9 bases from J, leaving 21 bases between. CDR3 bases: TGTGCCAGCAGCGAAGACGGACAGTCCGTAGATAAAGCTTTCTTT. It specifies CASSEDGQSVDKAFF.

The CDR3 loop is CASSSRGGTSYEQYF. The DNA for the CDR3 is TGCGCCAGCAGCTCCCGAGGAGGGACCTCCTACGAGCAGTACTTC. The chain links TRBV5-1 to TRBJ2-7, with D tentatively TRBD2 (6 bases). The germline CDR1 and CDR2 sequences are SGHRS and YFSETQ. The CDR3 loop spans 15 amino acids. V was pared by 3 bases and J by 0 bases, with 13 bases between.

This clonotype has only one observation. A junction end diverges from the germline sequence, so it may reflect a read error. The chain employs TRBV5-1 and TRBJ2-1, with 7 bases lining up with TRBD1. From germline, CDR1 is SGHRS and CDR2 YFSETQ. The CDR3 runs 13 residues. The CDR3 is CASSTGQSHEQFF. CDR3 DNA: TGCGCCAGCAGCACGGGACAGAGCCATGAACAGTTCTTC.

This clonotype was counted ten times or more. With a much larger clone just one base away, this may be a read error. In nucleotides, the CDR3 is TGCGCCAGCAGCTTGGCGCAGGTCCCATGCGATGAGCAGTTCTTC. Translating it yields CASSLAQVPCDEQFF. This chain links TRBV5-1 with TRBJ2-1; no clear D. This CDR3 spans 15 amino acids. The V gene's germline CDR1 is SGHRS and CDR2 YFSETQ. Trimming took off 0 bases at V and 8 bases at J, with 15 bases between the two ends.

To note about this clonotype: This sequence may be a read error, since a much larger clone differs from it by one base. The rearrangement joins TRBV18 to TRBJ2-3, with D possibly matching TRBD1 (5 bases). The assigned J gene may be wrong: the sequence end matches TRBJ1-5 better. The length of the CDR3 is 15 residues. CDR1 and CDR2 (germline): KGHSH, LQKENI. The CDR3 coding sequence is TGTGCCAGCTCACCCGAAGTACCGGACACAGATACGCAGCATTTT. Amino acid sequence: CASSPEVPDTDTQHF.

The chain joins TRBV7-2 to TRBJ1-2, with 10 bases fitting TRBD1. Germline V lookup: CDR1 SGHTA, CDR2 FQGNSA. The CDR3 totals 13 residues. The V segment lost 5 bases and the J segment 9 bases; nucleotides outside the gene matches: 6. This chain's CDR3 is CASSPGTGVSYTF. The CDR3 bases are TGTGCCAGCAGCCCAGGGACAGGGGTTAGCTACACCTTC.

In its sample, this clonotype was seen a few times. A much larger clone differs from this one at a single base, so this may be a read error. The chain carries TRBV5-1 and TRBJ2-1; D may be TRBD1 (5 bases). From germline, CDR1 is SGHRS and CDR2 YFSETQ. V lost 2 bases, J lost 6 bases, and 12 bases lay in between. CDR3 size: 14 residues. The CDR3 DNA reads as TGCGCCAGCAGCTTTGACCAGGGATGCAATGAGCAGTTCTTC. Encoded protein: CASSFDQGCNEQFF.

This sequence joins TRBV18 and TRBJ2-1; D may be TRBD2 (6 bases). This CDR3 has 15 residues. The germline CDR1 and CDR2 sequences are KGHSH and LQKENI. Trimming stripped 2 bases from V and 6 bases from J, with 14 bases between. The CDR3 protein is CASSPGSGTFNEQFF. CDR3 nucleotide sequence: TGTGCCAGCTCACCAGGGTCCGGGACTTTCAATGAGCAGTTCTTC. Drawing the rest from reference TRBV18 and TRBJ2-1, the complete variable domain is NAGVMQNPRHLVRRRGQEARLRCSPMKGHSHVYWYRQLPEEGLKFMVYLQKENIIDESGMPKERFSAEFPKEGPSILRIQQVVRGDSAAYFCASSPGSGTFNEQFFGPGTRLTVL.

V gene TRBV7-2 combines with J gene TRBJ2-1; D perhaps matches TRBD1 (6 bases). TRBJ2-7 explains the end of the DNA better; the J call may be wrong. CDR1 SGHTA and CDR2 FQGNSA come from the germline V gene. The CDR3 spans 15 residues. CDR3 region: CASSLAQGVYNEQYF. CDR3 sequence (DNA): TGTGCCAGCAGCTTAGCACAGGGAGTTTACAATGAGCAGTACTTC.

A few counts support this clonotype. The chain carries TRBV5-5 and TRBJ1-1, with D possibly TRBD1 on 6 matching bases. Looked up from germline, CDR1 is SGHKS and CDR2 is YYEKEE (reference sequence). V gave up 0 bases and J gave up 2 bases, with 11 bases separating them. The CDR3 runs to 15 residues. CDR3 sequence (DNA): TGTGCCAGCAGCTTGGGGGACATTGTAAACACTGAAGCTTTCTTT. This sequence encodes CASSLGDIVNTEAFF.

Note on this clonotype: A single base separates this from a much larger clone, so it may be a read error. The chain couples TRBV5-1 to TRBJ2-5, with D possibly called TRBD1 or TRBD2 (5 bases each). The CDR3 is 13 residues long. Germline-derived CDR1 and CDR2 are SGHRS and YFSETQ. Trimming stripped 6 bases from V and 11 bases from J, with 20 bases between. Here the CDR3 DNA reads TGCGCCAGCACTGGGGACGGTTACAATGAGCAGTACTTC. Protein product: CASTGDGYNEQYF.

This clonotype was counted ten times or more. CDR3 coding DNA: TGCGCCAGCAGCCAAGATGAAGGGATAGCCAAAAACATTCAGTACTTC. This codes for CASSQDEGIAKNIQYF. V and J are TRBV4-3 and TRBJ2-4; D gene uncertain. CDR1 is LGHNA, CDR2 YSLEER, per germline. CDR3 length: 16 residues. Between the trimmed V and J ends, which lost 0 bases and 0 bases, there was a span of 9 bases.

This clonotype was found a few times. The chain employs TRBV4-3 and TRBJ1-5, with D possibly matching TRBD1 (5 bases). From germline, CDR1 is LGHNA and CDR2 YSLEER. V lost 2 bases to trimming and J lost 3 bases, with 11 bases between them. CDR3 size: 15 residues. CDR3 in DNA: TGCGCCAGCAGCCAAACAGCAGGGTACAATCAGCCCCAGCATTTT. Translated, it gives CASSQTAGYNQPQHF.

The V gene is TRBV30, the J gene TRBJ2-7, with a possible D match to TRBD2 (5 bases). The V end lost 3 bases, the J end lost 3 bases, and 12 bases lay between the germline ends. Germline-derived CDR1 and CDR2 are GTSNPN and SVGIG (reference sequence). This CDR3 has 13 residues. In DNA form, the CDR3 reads TGTGCCTGGAGGTTCTTTGGGAGCTACGAGCAGTACTTC. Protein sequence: CAWRFFGSYEQYF.

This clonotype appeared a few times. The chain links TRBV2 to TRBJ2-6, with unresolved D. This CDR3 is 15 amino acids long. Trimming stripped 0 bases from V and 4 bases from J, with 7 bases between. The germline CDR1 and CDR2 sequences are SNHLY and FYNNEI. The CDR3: CASSEAGSGANVLTF. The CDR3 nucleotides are TGTGCCAGCAGTGAAGCGGGGTCAGGGGCCAACGTCCTGACTTTC.

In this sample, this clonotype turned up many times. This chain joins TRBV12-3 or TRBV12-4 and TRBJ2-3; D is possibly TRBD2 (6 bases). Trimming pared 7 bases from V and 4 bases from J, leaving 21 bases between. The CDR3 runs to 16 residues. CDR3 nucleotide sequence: TGTGCCAGCACGGGAGCTAGTAAGTGGAGGTCAGATACGCAGTATTTT. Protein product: CASTGASKWRSDTQYF.